What follows is one TCR beta chain and its context. Its specificity is not known. There are 17 residues in the CDR3. These data are taken from a study of post-analysis software for immune sequencing data. About the study: Secondary progressive, relapsing-remitting and progressive-relapsing multiple sclerosis were among the included disease courses. Findings and caveats of the study: Among roughly 5 TRBV segments more frequent in patients than controls were TRBV5-6, TRBV5-1 and TRBV20-1.

Tagging with unique molecular identifiers was a feature of the TCR beta cDNA libraries. Using its own MiXCR run on the PCR reads, TCRdb lists one record per CDR3 protein. The sample lists 750,000 to 950,000 distinct CDR3 sequences, approximately 50% occurring once. This receptor was identified in a girl aged 10 to 17 with multiple sclerosis. What was sequenced was blood. This chain links TRBV21-1 with TRBJ1-3; TRBD1, the table's D call, lacks a check against the DNA. TRBV21-1 is designated a pseudogene. The CDR3 is CASSKSRNRGPGNTIYF. CDR3 coding DNA: TGTGCCAGCAGCAAAAGTCGGAACAGGGGGCCCGGAAACACCATATATTTT.